Listed here are 4 T cell receptor beta chains from one sample, sequenced in a study of OX40 agonist ivuxolimab in advanced cancers. Produced via immunoSEQ multiplex PCR; TCRdb's table is partial and in-frame only. The sample has about 73,000 clones; approximately 79% are singletons. The source material was CD4+ or CD8+ T cells sorted from blood, sampled in a trial of the OX40 agonist ivuxolimab. These receptors all come from an adult with an advanced solid tumor such as melanoma, head and neck, liver or kidney cancer.

The V call is TRBV6-1, the J call TRBJ1-6, with 7 bases identical to TRBD1. The CDR3 is made up of 15 amino acids. The germline V gene has CDR1 MNHNS and CDR2 SASEGT. V lost 4 bases, J lost 7 bases, and 7 bases stayed unmatched. The CDR3 here is CASSVQGESNSPLHF. CDR3 sequence (DNA): TGTGCCAGCAGTGTGCAGGGGGAATCGAATTCACCCCTCCACTTT.

The J gene is TRBJ2-1, the V gene TRBV30, with D maybe TRBD2 (6 bases). Trimming cost V 4 bases and J 5 bases, with 12 bases left between them. This CDR3 is 13 amino acids long. Germline V CDR1 and CDR2: GTSNPN, SVGIG (reference sequence). The CDR3 loop is CAWTSWGDNEQFF. CDR3 nucleotide sequence: TGTGCCTGGACGTCCTGGGGGGACAATGAGCAGTTCTTC.

V gene TRBV6-5 combines with J gene TRBJ2-2; 7 bases fit TRBD2. Germline V gene sequence: CDR1 MNHEY, CDR2 SVGAGI. The ends lost 5 bases at V and 1 base at J; junction bases unmatched: 4. There are 15 residues in the CDR3. The CDR3 DNA sequence: TGTGCCAGCAGTCCGACTAGCAGGAACACCGGGGAGCTGTTTTTT. Its translation is CASSPTSRNTGELFF.

The CDR3: CATSRDGSGTIGGELFF. The CDR3 nucleotides are TGTGCCACCAGCAGAGACGGTAGCGGGACCATAGGAGGGGAGCTGTTTTTT. The rearrangement links TRBV15 to TRBJ2-2, with TRBD2 matching 8 bases. V shed 0 bases, J shed 8 bases, and the junction held 11 bases outside the gene matches. The germline CDR1 and CDR2 sequences are LNHNV and YYDKDF (reference sequence). The CDR3 runs to 17 residues.